One sample yielded the 12 T cell receptor beta chains listed below, sequenced in a study of identical twins. TCRdb fed the 5' RACE reads into MiXCR, producing one record per CDR3 protein. The repertoire has approximately 220,000 distinct CDR3 sequences, around 6.9% of them found once; the top ten carry more than 1.5%. Another study also made use of these data, one on yellow fever vaccine responses in identical twins.

Specimen: memory (CD45RO+) T cells sorted from blood. The receptors here all came from a woman under 30 in good health.

The chain has TRBV10-3 and TRBJ2-2; D remains unclear. Germline values: CDR1 ENHRY, CDR2 SYGVKD. The CDR3 runs 14 residues. Trimming took off 5 bases at V and 6 bases at J, with 13 bases between the two ends. CDR3 sequence (DNA): TGTGCCATCAGTCAAGGCTGGCGATCCGGGGAGCTGTTTTTT. Amino acids: CAISQGWRSGELFF.

This clonotype was recorded at least ten times. This chain joins TRBV9 and TRBJ2-3; a weak D match, TRBD2 (6 bases). V was cut by 0 bases and J by 4 bases, with 18 bases left in between. CDR3 size: 17 residues. Germline CDR1 and CDR2: SGDLS and YYNGEE. For the CDR3, the DNA is TGTGCCAGCAGCGTAGAGGGAGGAGCGGTGTCCTCAGATACGCAGTATTTT. This translates into CASSVEGGAVSSDTQYF.

The gene calls are TRBV3-1 and TRBJ2-1; 9 bases are shared with TRBD2. Per the germline V gene, CDR1 is LGHDT and CDR2 is YNNKEL (reference sequence). The CDR3 is 19 amino acids. The trim removed 0 bases at V and 0 bases at J, leaving 9 bases unmatched. The CDR3 DNA reads TGTGCCAGCAGCCAAGATGCCCTAGCGGGGTCGAGCTCCTACAATGAGCAGTTCTTC. This gives the protein CASSQDALAGSSSYNEQFF.

This clonotype has a count of ten or more. The chain links TRBV6-1 to TRBJ2-7; D unclear. V lost 4 bases and J lost 2, with 9 bases in between. CDR3 size: 13 residues. Germline V gene sequence: CDR1 MNHNS, CDR2 SASEGT. The CDR3 is CASSGGLAYEQYF. The CDR3 DNA sequence: TGTGCCAGCAGTGGGGGTCTGGCCTACGAGCAGTACTTC.

This clonotype was detected only a few times. The chain has TRBV14 and TRBJ2-7, with D perhaps TRBD1 (6 bases). From germline, CDR1 is SGHDN and CDR2 FVKESK. This CDR3 has 15 amino acids. V was cut by 2 bases and J by 0 bases, with 11 bases left in between. As DNA, the CDR3 is TGTGCCAGCAGCCAACTTTCGGACAGCTCCTACGAGCAGTACTTC. Its translation is CASSQLSDSSYEQYF.

The genes are TRBV29-1 and TRBJ2-5; TRBD2 agrees at 14 bases. CDR1 SQVTM and CDR2 ANQGSEA come from the germline V gene. The trim removed 6 bases at V and 7 bases at J, leaving 19 bases unmatched. This CDR3 is 18 amino acids long. CDR3: CSVTLTTSGRAGGGTQYF. The CDR3 nucleotides read TGCAGCGTGACCCTAACGACTAGCGGGAGGGCCGGAGGGGGGACCCAGTACTTC.

This clonotype turned up a few times. This sequence may be a read error, since a much larger clone differs from it by one base. The chain combines TRBV5-1 with TRBJ2-5; D unclear. The CDR3 consists of 11 residues. The germline gives CDR1 SGHRS, CDR2 YFSETQ. The ends were cut back, 1 base at V and 5 bases at J, with 3 bases in the middle. Written as DNA, the CDR3 is TGCGCCAGCAGCTTGATGGAGACCCAGTACTTC. This translates into CASSLMETQYF.

This clonotype occurred many times. The chain links TRBV11-2 to TRBJ2-1; 12 bases line up with TRBD2. CDR1 and CDR2 (germline): SGHAT, FQNNGV. Trimming at V came to 5 bases and at J to 4 bases, leaving 3 bases not matched to a gene. The CDR3 extends over 15 amino acids. The CDR3 here is CASSGLAGKYNEQFF. Here the CDR3 DNA reads TGTGCCAGCAGCGGACTAGCGGGAAAGTACAATGAGCAGTTCTTC.

The gene calls are TRBV28 and TRBJ1-5; 8 bases fit TRBD1. The V gene end was trimmed by 3 bases and the J gene end by 5 bases; junction bases not matched to a gene: 3. This CDR3 spans 14 amino acids. Germline loops: CDR1 MDHEN, CDR2 SYDVKM. Here the CDR3 DNA reads TGTGCCAGCAGTTTCGGGACAGGATATCAGCCCCAGCATTTT. As protein: CASSFGTGYQPQHF.

V is TRBV5-1 and J is TRBJ2-7, with TRBD1 as a possible D gene (6 bases). Trimming removed 0 bases at V and 0 bases at J, with 19 bases between. The CDR3 sequence is 18 residues long. CDR1 is SGHRS, CDR2 YFSETQ, per germline. This CDR3 reads CASSLAGPGQGPSYEQYF. CDR3 DNA: TGCGCCAGCAGCTTGGCGGGACCGGGGCAGGGGCCCTCCTACGAGCAGTACTTC.

This clonotype was seen a handful of times. V and J are TRBV3-1 and TRBJ2-3, with D perhaps matching TRBD2 (6 bases). Germline CDR1 LGHDT, CDR2 YNNKEL (reference sequence). The V gene lost 8 bases and the J gene lost 6 bases, with 9 bases spanning the gap. The CDR3 has 11 residues. In DNA form, the CDR3 reads TGTGCCAGCGCGGGGATGGATACGCAGTATTTT. This codes for CASAGMDTQYF.

This chain links TRBV5-1 with TRBJ2-5; the match to TRBD1 covers 8 bases. CDR3 length: 15 residues. In germline, CDR1 is SGHRS, CDR2 YFSETQ. J was trimmed by 3 bases and V by 5 bases; bases with no gene match: 9. This CDR3 is CASRPLRGQEETQYF. As DNA, the CDR3 is TGCGCCAGCAGACCCCTCCGGGGACAGGAAGAGACCCAGTACTTC.